This is a list of T cell receptor beta chains from one sample in a study of beta chain features in type 1 diabetes. The data were produced by immunoSEQ multiplex PCR, yet TCRdb's version contains in-frame clones alone and is incomplete. The sample yields more than 95,000 clones, around 15% seen once. Sequencing was performed on central memory CD4+ T cells from blood. Receptors were obtained from a man aged 18 to 29 with type 1 diabetes. CDR3s include the opening cysteine and the closing phenylalanine or tryptophan. D genes are given only for firm matches. The listing skips clone size in some rows; elsewhere it reads once, few, many or a size class.

abundance: few; d_gene: NA; j_gene: TRBJ1-1; v_gene: TRBV9; CDR3aa: CASSVDLGGGGTEAFF; CDR3nt: TGTGCCAGCAGCGTAGACCTTGGGGGTGGTGGCACTGAAGCTTTCTTT
abundance: NA; d_gene: NA; j_gene: TRBJ1-1; v_gene: TRBV7-9; CDR3aa: CASSSKLNTEAFF; CDR3nt: TGTGCCAGCAGCTCCAAGTTGAACACTGAAGCTTTCTTT
abundance: NA; d_gene: NA; j_gene: TRBJ1-3; v_gene: TRBV5-4; CDR3aa: CASSLEALPYTIYF; CDR3nt: TGTGCCAGCAGCTTGGAAGCCCTCCCCTACACCATATATTTT
abundance: many; d_gene: TRBD2; j_gene: TRBJ2-5; v_gene: TRBV7-2; CDR3aa: CASSIAGVQETQYF; CDR3nt: TGTGCCAGCAGTATAGCGGGGGTACAAGAGACCCAGTACTTC
abundance: few; d_gene: NA; j_gene: TRBJ2-3; v_gene: TRBV20-1; CDR3aa: CSAGDLDTQYF; CDR3nt: TGCAGTGCGGGAGACCTTGATACGCAGTATTTT
abundance: NA; d_gene: TRBD2; j_gene: TRBJ2-3; v_gene: TRBV18; CDR3aa: CASSPGTSGTDTQYF; CDR3nt: TGTGCCAGCTCCCCAGGGACTAGCGGCACAGATACGCAGTATTTT
abundance: NA; d_gene: TRBD1; j_gene: TRBJ2-5; v_gene: TRBV7-2; CDR3aa: CASSPGQGETQYF; CDR3nt: TGTGCCAGCAGCCCCGGACAGGGAGAGACCCAGTACTTC
abundance: NA; d_gene: NA; j_gene: TRBJ2-2; v_gene: TRBV29-1; CDR3aa: CSVNSGSGTNTGELFF; CDR3nt: TGCAGCGTTAATAGTGGGAGTGGGACGAACACCGGGGAGCTGTTTTTT
abundance: NA; d_gene: TRBD2; j_gene: TRBJ2-1; v_gene: TRBV4-1; CDR3aa: CASSQGSAGENEQFF; CDR3nt: TGCGCCAGCAGCCAAGGATCAGCGGGGGAAAATGAGCAGTTCTTC
abundance: few; d_gene: NA; j_gene: TRBJ2-1; v_gene: TRBV29-1; CDR3aa: CSVGGVGPNEQFF; CDR3nt: TGCAGCGTTGGGGGGGTCGGCCCCAATGAGCAGTTCTTC
abundance: NA; d_gene: TRBD1; j_gene: TRBJ2-5; v_gene: TRBV29-1; CDR3aa: CSVGTGDETQYF; CDR3nt: TGCAGCGTTGGGACAGGGGACGAGACCCAGTACTTC
abundance: few; d_gene: TRBD2; j_gene: TRBJ2-1; v_gene: TRBV6-5; CDR3aa: CASSPGREYYNEQFF; CDR3nt: TGTGCCAGCAGTCCAGGGCGGGAGTACTACAATGAGCAGTTCTTC
abundance: few; d_gene: NA; j_gene: TRBJ2-5; v_gene: TRBV19; CDR3aa: CASRLAGETQYF; CDR3nt: TGTGCCAGTAGACTAGCCGGGGAGACCCAGTACTTC
abundance: NA; d_gene: NA; j_gene: TRBJ2-1; v_gene: TRBV29-1; CDR3aa: CSVTPDSGPYNEQFF; CDR3nt: TGCAGCGTTACCCCGGACAGTGGCCCCTACAATGAGCAGTTCTTC
abundance: NA; d_gene: NA; j_gene: TRBJ1-1; v_gene: TRBV6-5; CDR3aa: CASSGGHRNTEAFF; CDR3nt: TGTGCCAGCAGTGGTGGACATAGGAACACTGAAGCTTTCTTT
abundance: few; d_gene: TRBD2; j_gene: TRBJ2-1; v_gene: TRBV10-2; CDR3aa: CASSEAGAYNEQFF; CDR3nt: TGCGCCAGCAGTGAGGCGGGAGCCTACAATGAGCAGTTCTTC
abundance: NA; d_gene: TRBD1; j_gene: TRBJ2-7; v_gene: TRBV5-1; CDR3aa: CASSGGQGEEQYF; CDR3nt: TGCGCCAGCAGCGGGGGACAGGGTGAGGAGCAGTACTTC
abundance: NA; d_gene: TRBD1; j_gene: TRBJ1-2; v_gene: TRBV20-1; CDR3aa: CSATGGAASPF; CDR3nt: TGCAGTGCTACAGGGGGCGCAGCTTCCCCCTTC
abundance: few; d_gene: TRBD1; j_gene: TRBJ2-7; v_gene: TRBV4-1; CDR3aa: CASSQVGQGSGEQYF; CDR3nt: TGCGCCAGCAGCCAAGTAGGACAGGGCTCCGGCGAGCAGTACTTC
abundance: NA; d_gene: TRBD2; j_gene: TRBJ2-5; v_gene: TRBV13; CDR3aa: CASSLARDATGGTQYF; CDR3nt: TGTGCCAGCAGCTTAGCGAGGGACGCGACGGGAGGGACCCAGTACTTC
abundance: NA; d_gene: NA; j_gene: TRBJ2-7; v_gene: TRBV30; CDR3aa: CASVEGIGEQYF; CDR3nt: TGTGCCTCGGTGGAGGGGATAGGGGAGCAGTACTTC
abundance: few; d_gene: TRBD2; j_gene: TRBJ2-1; v_gene: TRBV23-1; CDR3aa: CASRLLAGGLGNEQFF; CDR3nt: TGCGCCAGCAGATTACTAGCGGGAGGCCTTGGGAATGAGCAGTTCTTC
abundance: NA; d_gene: NA; j_gene: TRBJ2-7; v_gene: TRBV6-6; CDR3aa: CASSEGSVHDYEQYF; CDR3nt: TGTGCCAGCAGCGAAGGTAGCGTACACGACTACGAGCAGTACTTC
abundance: NA; d_gene: NA; j_gene: TRBJ1-4; v_gene: TRBV14; CDR3aa: CASSQDLGSEKLFF; CDR3nt: TGTGCCAGCAGCCAAGACCTCGGTAGTGAAAAACTGTTTTTT
abundance: NA; d_gene: NA; j_gene: TRBJ1-5; v_gene: TRBV27; CDR3aa: CASSSAGPYSNQPQHF; CDR3nt: TGTGCCAGCAGTTCGGCCGGGCCGTATAGCAATCAGCCCCAGCATTTT
abundance: NA; d_gene: TRBD1; j_gene: TRBJ2-1; v_gene: TRBV7-3; CDR3aa: CASSLSGTGVQFF; CDR3nt: TGTGCCAGCAGCTTAAGTGGGACAGGGGTGCAGTTCTTC
abundance: NA; d_gene: TRBD1; j_gene: TRBJ1-1; v_gene: TRBV11-2; CDR3aa: CASSPRTGYMNTEAFF; CDR3nt: TGTGCCAGCAGCCCTCGGACAGGGTACATGAACACTGAAGCTTTCTTT